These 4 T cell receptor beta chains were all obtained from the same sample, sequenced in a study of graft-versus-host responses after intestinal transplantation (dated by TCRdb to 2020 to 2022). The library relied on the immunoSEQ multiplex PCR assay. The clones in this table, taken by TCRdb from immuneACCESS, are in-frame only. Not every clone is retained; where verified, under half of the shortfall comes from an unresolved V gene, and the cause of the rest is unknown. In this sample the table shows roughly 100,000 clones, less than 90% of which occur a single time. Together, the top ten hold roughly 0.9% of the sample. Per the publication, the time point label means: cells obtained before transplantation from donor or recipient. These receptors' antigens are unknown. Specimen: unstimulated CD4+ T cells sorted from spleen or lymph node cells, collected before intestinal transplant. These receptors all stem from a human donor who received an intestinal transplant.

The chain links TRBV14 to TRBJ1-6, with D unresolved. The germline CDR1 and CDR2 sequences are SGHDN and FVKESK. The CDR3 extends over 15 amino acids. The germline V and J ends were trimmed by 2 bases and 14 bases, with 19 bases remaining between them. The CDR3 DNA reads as TGTGCCAGCAGCCAACATCGGGGAGAATTCTGGGCCCTCCACTTT. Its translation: CASSQHRGEFWALHF.

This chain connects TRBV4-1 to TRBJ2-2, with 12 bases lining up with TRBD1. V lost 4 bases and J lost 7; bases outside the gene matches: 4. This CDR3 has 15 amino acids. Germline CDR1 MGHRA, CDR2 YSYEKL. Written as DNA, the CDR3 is TGCGCCAGCAGCCTGGGACAGGGGGCTTACGGGGAGCTGTTTTTT. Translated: CASSLGQGAYGELFF.

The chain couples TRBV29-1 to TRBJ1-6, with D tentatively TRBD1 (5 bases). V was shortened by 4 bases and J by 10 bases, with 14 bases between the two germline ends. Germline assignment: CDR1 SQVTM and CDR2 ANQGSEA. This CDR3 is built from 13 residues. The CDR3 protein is CSVGSREDSPLHF. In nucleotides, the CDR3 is TGCAGCGTTGGTAGCAGGGAGGACTCACCCCTCCACTTT.

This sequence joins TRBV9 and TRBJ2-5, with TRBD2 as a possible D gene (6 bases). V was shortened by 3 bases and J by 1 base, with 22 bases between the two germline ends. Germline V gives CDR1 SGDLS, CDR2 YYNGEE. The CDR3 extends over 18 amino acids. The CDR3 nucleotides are TGTGCCAGCAGCGCCGGCACAACCTTAGGGACTGGCCAAGAGACCCAGTACTTC. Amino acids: CASSAGTTLGTGQETQYF.